This T cell receptor beta chain was observed in a study of blood T cell repertoires in COVID-19 (dated by TCRdb to about 2020). For the study in its entirety: Samples covering the acute and convalescent phases of COVID-19 were provided by collaborators in the United States, Italy and Spain. Sample metadata almost always included a de-identified subject ID, COVID-19 status, age in years and sex. Subjects who had been exposed to COVID-19, were actively infected with it, or had recovered from it provided the deeply sampled blood TCRbeta repertoires that made up the dataset. A freely available public database, intended as a resource for researchers studying the immune response to SARS-CoV-2, is where the repertoires were released. Samples came from the ongoing ImmuneRACE study (first 160 participants) plus 1,254 subjects from 6 global collaborators. The material from the prospective study consisted of cDNA or gDNA derived from T cells, B-cell-depleted T cells, or PBMCs. Where available, HLA class I and class II types were obtained from metadata supplied by the sample provider rather than from assay-based typing.

The research as a whole found: The amount of clinical and demographic metadata varied by source and participant and was provided uncurated.

TCRbeta CDR3 regions were amplified from genomic DNA by means of the immunoSEQ Assay, a bias-controlled multiplex PCR. On the study's bioinformatics: The number of nucleated cells in each sample was estimated by amplification of reference gene primers within the assay. To quantify the absolute abundance of each unique TCRbeta CDR3 rearrangement, sequence reads were collapsed and filtered. Productive Simpson clonality was computed per sample as the square root of Simpson's diversity index over productive rearrangements. TCRdb took over this immuneACCESS table, retaining in-frame rearrangements with V and J assigned. Such tables are incomplete; in checked studies, under half of the missing clones stem from an unresolved V gene, and the remainder is unexplained. V, J and clone size derive from that table, while D and trimming were established from the DNA sequence. Recorded for this sample are roughly 500,000 clones; 80% to 90% of them occurred a single time. Jointly, the top ten make up 0.7% to 1% of the sample.

One collaborating source in Seattle enrolled patients during active infection and followed them longitudinally through the course of disease. Collaborating institutions collected whole blood in K2EDTA tubes following their own protocols. Collaborator samples were shipped for TCRbeta analysis as frozen whole blood, isolated PBMCs, or DNA extracted from either sample type. Worth noting for this clone: The clone's antigen remains unknown. At one end, the junction sequence differs from germline, possibly due to a read error.

The CDR1 and CDR2 encoded by the germline V gene are SGHDT and YYEEEE. The CDR3 runs 14 residues from the cysteine to the phenylalanine. Left in the record is the CDR3 DNA by itself, 42 bases read in frame from the first base. Sequences were obtained from peripheral blood. This TCR derives from a young man with COVID-19, enrolled during active disease. Rearrangement joined TRBV5-6 to TRBJ1-1; too little of a D gene remains to name it. The DNA sequence is given as TGTGCCAGCAGCCCTACCGTCATGAACCCTGAAGCTTTCTTT. It encodes CASSPTVMNPEAFF.